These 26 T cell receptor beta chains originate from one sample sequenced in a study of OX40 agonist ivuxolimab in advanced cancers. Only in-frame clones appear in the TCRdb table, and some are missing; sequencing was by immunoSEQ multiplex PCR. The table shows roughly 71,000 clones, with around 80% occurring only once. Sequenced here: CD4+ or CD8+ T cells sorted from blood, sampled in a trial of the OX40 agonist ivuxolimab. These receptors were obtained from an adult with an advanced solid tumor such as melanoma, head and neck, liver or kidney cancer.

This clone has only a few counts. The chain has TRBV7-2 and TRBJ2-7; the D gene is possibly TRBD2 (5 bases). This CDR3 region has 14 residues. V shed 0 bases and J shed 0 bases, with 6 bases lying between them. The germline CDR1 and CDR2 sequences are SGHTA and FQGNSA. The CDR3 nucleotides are TGTGCCAGCAGCTTAGCGGGGAGCTCCTACGAGCAGTACTTC. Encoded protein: CASSLAGSSYEQYF.

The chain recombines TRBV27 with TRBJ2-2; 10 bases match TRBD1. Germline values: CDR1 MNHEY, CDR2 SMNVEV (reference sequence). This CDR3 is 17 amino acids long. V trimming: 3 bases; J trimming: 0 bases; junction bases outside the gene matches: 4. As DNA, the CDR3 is TGTGCCAGCAGTTTGGACAGGGGGGTCGCGAACACCGGGGAGCTGTTTTTT. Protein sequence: CASSLDRGVANTGELFF.

The DNA of the CDR3 is TGTGCCAGCAGTTTTGCGGGTAGGACAGATACGCAGTATTTT. It encodes CASSFAGRTDTQYF. The V call is TRBV27, the J call TRBJ2-3; D is possibly TRBD2 (5 bases). CDR3 length: 14 amino acids. Germline CDR1 MNHEY, CDR2 SMNVEV (reference sequence). With 3 bases removed from V and 3 bases from J, the gap between germline ends came to 10 bases.

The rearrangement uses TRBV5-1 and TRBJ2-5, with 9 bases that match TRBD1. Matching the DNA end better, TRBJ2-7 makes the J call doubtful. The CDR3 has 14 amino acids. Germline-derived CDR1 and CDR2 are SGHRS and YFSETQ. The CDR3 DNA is TGCGCCAGCAGCTCCGGGACAGGGACCTACGAGCAGTACTTC. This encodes CASSSGTGTYEQYF.

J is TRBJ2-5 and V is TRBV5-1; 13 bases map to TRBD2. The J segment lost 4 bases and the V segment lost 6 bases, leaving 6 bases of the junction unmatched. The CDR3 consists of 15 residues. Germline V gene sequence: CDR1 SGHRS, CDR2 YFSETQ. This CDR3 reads CASTPGLAGSETQYF. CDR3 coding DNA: TGCGCCAGCACGCCGGGACTAGCGGGATCAGAGACCCAGTACTTC.

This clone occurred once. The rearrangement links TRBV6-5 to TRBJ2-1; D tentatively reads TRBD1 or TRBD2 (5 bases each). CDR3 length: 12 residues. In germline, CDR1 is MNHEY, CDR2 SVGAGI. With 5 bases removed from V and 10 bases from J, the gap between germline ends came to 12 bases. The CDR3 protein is CASSQGGGEQFF. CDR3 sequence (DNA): TGTGCCAGCAGTCAGGGCGGCGGGGAGCAGTTCTTC.

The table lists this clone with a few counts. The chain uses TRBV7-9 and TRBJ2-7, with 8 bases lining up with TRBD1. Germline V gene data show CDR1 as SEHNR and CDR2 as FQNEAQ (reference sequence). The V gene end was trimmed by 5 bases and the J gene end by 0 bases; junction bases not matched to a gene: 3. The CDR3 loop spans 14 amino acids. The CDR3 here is CASSLTGGSYEQYF. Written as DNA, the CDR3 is TGTGCCAGCAGCCTCACAGGGGGCTCCTACGAGCAGTACTTC.

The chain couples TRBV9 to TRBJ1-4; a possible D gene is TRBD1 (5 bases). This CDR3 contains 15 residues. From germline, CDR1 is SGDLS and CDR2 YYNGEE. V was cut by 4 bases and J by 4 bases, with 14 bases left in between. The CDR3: CASSLSGGINEKLFF. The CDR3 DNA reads TGTGCCAGCAGCCTGTCGGGGGGGATTAATGAAAAACTGTTTTTT.

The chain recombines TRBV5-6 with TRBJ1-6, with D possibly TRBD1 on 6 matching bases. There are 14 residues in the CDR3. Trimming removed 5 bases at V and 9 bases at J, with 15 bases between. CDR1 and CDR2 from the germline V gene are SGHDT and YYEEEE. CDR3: CASRAGQNLSPLHF. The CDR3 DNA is TGTGCCAGCAGGGCCGGACAGAATCTTTCACCCCTCCACTTT.

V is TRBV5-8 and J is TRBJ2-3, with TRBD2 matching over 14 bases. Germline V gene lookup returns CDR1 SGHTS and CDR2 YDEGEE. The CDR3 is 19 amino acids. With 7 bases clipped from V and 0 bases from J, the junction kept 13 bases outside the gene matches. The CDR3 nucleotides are TGTGCCAGCCGAAGAACGGGACTAGCGGGAGTAGGGAGCACAGATACGCAGTATTTT. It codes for CASRRTGLAGVGSTDTQYF.

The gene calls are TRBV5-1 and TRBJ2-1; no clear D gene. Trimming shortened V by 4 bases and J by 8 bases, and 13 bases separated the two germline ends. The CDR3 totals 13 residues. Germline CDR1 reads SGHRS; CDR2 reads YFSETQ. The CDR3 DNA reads TGCGCCAGCAGCGTCATCAGGCAAGATGAGCAGTTCTTC. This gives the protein CASSVIRQDEQFF.

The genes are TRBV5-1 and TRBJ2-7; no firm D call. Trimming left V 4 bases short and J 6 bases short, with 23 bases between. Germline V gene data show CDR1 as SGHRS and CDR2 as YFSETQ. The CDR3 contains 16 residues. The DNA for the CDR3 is TGCGCCAGCAGCCCCCGAATAAGCGCAGGTCATACCGAGCAGTACTTC. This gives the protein CASSPRISAGHTEQYF.

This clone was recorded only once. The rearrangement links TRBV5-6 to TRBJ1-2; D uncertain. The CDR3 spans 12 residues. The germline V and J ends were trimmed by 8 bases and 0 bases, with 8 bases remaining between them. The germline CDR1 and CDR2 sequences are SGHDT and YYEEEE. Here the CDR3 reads CASGRPNYGYTF. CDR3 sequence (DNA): TGTGCCAGTGGACGGCCTAACTATGGCTACACCTTC.

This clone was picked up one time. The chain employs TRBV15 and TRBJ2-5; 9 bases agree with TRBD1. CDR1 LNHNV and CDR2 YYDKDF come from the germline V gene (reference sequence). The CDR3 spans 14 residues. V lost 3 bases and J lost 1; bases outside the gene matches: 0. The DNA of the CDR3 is TGTGCCACCAGCAGGGGACAGGGCCAAGAGACCCAGTACTTC. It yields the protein CATSRGQGQETQYF.

CDR3 loop: CASTDRGESHTGELFF. The CDR3 DNA reads as TGTGCCAGCACCGACCGGGGGGAATCCCACACCGGGGAGCTGTTTTTT. V and J are TRBV9 and TRBJ2-2; 7 bases map to TRBD2. Germline lookup yields CDR1 SGDLS and CDR2 YYNGEE. The junction had 11 bases not matched to a gene; V was cut back by 6 bases and J by 3 bases. The CDR3 is made up of 16 amino acids.

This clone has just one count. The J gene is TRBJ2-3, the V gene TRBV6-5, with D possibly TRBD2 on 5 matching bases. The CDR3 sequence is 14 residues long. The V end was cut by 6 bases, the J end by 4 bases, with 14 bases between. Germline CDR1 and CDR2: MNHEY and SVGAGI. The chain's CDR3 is CASSLAGRSDTQYF. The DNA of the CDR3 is TGTGCCAGCAGCCTCGCGGGCAGATCAGATACGCAGTATTTT.

The CDR3 loop reads CSVEDRRWVGVNTEAFF. Written as DNA, the CDR3 is TGCAGCGTTGAAGATCGCAGGTGGGTTGGGGTGAACACTGAAGCTTTCTTT. The chain combines TRBV29-1 with TRBJ1-1, with unresolved D. CDR1 is SQVTM and CDR2 is ANQGSEA in the germline V gene. V lost 0 bases, J lost 0 bases, and 17 bases lay in between. The CDR3 covers 17 residues.

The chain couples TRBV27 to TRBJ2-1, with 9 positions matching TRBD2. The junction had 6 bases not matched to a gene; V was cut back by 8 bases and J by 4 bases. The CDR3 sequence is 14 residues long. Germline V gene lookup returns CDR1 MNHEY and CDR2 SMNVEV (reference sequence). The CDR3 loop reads CASLGLASYNEQFF. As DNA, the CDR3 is TGTGCCAGCCTGGGACTAGCATCTTACAATGAGCAGTTCTTC.

CDR3 loop: CASSKMPRQNTGELFF. The CDR3 coding sequence is TGTGCCAGCAGCAAAATGCCGCGACAGAACACCGGGGAGCTGTTTTTT. The chain uses TRBV21-1 and TRBJ2-2; the table's D call, TRBD1, was not checked against the DNA. TRBV21-1 is designated a pseudogene. This CDR3 has 16 amino acids.

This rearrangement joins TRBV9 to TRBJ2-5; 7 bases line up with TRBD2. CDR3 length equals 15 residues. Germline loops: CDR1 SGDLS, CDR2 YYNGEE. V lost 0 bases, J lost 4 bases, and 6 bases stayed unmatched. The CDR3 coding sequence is TGTGCCAGCAGCGTAGCGGGGACTACCAGAGAGACCCAGTACTTC. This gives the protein CASSVAGTTRETQYF.

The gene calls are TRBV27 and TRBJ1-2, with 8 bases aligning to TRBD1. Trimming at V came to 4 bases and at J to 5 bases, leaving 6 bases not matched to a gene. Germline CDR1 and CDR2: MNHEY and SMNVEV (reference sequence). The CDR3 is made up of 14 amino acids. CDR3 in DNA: TGTGCCAGCAGTTGGGGACAGGAGGGTTATGGCTACACCTTC. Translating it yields CASSWGQEGYGYTF.

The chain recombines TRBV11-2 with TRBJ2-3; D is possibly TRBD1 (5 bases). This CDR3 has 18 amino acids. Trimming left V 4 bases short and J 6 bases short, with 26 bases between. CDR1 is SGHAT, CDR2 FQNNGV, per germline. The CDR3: CASSSIVPAGMGWDTQYF. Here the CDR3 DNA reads TGTGCCAGCAGCTCCATCGTTCCAGCAGGGATGGGATGGGATACGCAGTATTTT.

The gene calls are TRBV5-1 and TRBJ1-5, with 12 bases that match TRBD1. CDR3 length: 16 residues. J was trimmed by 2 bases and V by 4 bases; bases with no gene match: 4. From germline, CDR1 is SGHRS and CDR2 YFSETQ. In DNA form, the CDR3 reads TGCGCCAGCAGCGCGGGGACAGGGGGCGGCAATCAGCCCCAGCATTTT. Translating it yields CASSAGTGGGNQPQHF.

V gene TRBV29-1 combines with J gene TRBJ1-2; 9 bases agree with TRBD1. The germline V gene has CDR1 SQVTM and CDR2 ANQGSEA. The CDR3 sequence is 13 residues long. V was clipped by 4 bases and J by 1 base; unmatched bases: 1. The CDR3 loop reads CSVGDRDNYGYTF. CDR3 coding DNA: TGCAGCGTTGGGGACAGGGATAACTATGGCTACACCTTC.

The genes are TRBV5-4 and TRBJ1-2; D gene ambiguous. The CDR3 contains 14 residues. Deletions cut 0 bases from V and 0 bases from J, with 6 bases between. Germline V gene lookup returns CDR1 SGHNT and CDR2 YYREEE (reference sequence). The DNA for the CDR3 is TGTGCCAGCAGCTTGGCGGCCTCTAACTATGGCTACACCTTC. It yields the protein CASSLAASNYGYTF.

The CDR3 region has the DNA TGTGCCACCAGCATGGGAAGGGCCGAGACCCAGTACTTC. This gives the protein CATSMGRAETQYF. V usage is TRBV15 and J usage is TRBJ2-5; no reliable D call. This CDR3 region has 13 residues. Germline CDR1 LNHNV, CDR2 YYDKDF (reference sequence). V lost 4 bases and J lost 5, with 11 bases in between. Using reference TRBV15 and TRBJ2-5 for the parts outside the CDR3, the full variable domain is DAMVIQNPRYQVTQFGKPVTLSCSQTLNHNVMYWYQQKSSQAPKLLFHYYDKDFNNEADTPDNFQSRRPNTSFCFLDIRSPGLGDTAMYLCATSMGRAETQYFGPGTRLLVL.